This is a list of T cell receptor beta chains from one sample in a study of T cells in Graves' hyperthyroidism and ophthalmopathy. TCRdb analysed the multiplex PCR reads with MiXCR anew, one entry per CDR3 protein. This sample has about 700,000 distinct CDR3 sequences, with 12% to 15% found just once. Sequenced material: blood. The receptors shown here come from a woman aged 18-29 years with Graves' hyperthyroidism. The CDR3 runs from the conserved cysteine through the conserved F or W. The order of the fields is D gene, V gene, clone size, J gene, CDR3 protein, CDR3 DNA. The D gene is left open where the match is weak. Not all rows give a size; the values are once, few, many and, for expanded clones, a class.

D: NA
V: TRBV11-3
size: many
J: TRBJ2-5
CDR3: CASSLDRYRSGAQYF
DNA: TGTGCCAGCAGCTTAGATCGGTACAGATCGGGAGCCCAGTACTTC

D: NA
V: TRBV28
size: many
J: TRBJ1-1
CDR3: CASSEAVNTEAFF
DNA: TGTGCCAGCAGTGAAGCGGTGAACACTGAAGCTTTCTTT

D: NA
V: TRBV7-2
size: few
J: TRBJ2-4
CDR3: CASSLDQGQRDIQYF
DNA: TGTGCCAGCAGCTTAGATCAAGGTCAAAGGGACATTCAGTACTTC

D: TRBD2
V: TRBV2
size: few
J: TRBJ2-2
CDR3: CASSALAGDSGELFF
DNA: TGTGCCAGCAGTGCTCTAGCGGGAGATTCCGGGGAGCTGTTTTTT

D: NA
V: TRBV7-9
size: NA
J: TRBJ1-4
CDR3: CASSRGTSATNEKLFF
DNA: TGTGCCAGCAGCCGTGGGACGTCGGCAACTAATGAAAAACTGTTTTTT

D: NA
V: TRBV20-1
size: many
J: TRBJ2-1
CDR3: CSARIPGRNYNEQFF
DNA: TGCAGTGCTAGAATCCCAGGGAGAAACTACAATGAGCAGTTCTTC

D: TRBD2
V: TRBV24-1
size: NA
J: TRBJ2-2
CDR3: CATSEGLAPNTGELFF
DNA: TGTGCCACCAGTGAAGGACTAGCGCCAAACACCGGGGAGCTGTTTTTT

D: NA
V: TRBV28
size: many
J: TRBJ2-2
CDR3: CASSSPGAATGELFF
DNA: TGTGCCAGCAGTTCCCCGGGGGCTGCCACCGGGGAGCTGTTTTTT

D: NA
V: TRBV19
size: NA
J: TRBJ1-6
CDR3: CASSMRRERASPLHF
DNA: TGTGCCAGTAGTATGAGGAGGGAAAGGGCTTCACCCCTCCACTTT

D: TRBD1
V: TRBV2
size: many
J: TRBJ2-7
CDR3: CASNRQGAGEQYF
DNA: TGTGCCAGCAACCGACAGGGGGCCGGGGAGCAGTACTTC

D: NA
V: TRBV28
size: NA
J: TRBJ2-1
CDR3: CASSLRPGNEQFF
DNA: TGTGCCAGCAGTTTGCGCCCGGGGAATGAGCAGTTCTTC

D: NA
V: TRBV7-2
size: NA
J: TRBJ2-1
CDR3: CASSFTRDNEQFF
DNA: TGTGCCAGCAGCTTCACGCGGGACAATGAGCAGTTCTTC

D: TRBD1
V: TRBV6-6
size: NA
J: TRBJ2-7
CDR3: CASSYSPTGGSGEQYF
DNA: TGTGCCAGCAGTTACTCGCCTACAGGGGGCTCAGGCGAGCAGTACTTC

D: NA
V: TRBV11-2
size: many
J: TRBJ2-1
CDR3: CASSLEGWPEQFF
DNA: TGTGCCAGCAGCTTAGAGGGGTGGCCGGAGCAGTTCTTC

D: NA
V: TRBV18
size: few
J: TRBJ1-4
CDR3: CASSSRTSEKLFF
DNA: TGTGCCAGCTCATCCCGGACCAGTGAAAAACTGTTTTTT

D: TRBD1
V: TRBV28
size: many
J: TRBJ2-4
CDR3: CASSTIQGSKAKNIQYF
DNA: TGTGCCAGCAGCACCATACAGGGGAGTAAGGCCAAAAACATTCAGTACTTC

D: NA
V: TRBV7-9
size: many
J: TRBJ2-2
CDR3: CAGRLFGELFF
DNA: TGTGCCGGGCGACTCTTCGGGGAGCTGTTTTTT